Sequencing of this TCR beta chain was carried out in a study of blood T cell repertoires in COVID-19. Study background: The analysed material was cDNA or gDNA that came from T cells, B-cell-depleted T cells, or PBMCs.

Trimming stripped 4 bases from V and 0 bases from J, with 13 bases between. Germline V gives CDR1 SGHRS, CDR2 YFSETQ. The CDR3 spans 15 residues. Assay: immunoSEQ multiplex PCR; the TCRdb copy retains only in-frame clones and omits some. This sample has roughly 120,000 clones; approximately 83% occur once, and the top ten carry about a tenth. This TCR was sampled from an elderly man with acute or convalescent COVID-19. Material for sequencing was peripheral blood. The genes are TRBV5-1 and TRBJ1-1, with D possibly TRBD1 on 5 matching bases. CDR3 nucleotides: TGCGCCAGCAGCCCCGTCGGGGGTATGAACACTGAAGCTTTCTTT. It encodes CASSPVGGMNTEAFF.